Below are 26 T cell receptor beta chains sequenced from a single sample in a study of T cell repertoires in cytomegalovirus infection. TCRdb reanalysed the reads using MiXCR and keeps one entry per CDR3 protein. The sample includes approximately 500,000 distinct CDR3 sequences, around 11% of them seen just once. What was sequenced was PBMCs. The origin of the receptors is a human donor in good health (CMV status not recorded). Some clones in this sample may be carry-over from other donors' samples.

This clonotype came up many times. The V call is TRBV12-3 or TRBV12-4, the J call TRBJ2-5; tentatively, D is TRBD2 (6 bases). CDR3 length: 13 amino acids. Trimming removed 10 bases at V and 9 bases at J, with 21 bases between. The chain's CDR3 is CATAGPLDGAQYF. The CDR3 nucleotides are TGTGCCACCGCGGGACCCTTGGATGGGGCCCAGTACTTC.

The chain has TRBV2 and TRBJ1-5, with TRBD1 as a possible D gene (6 bases). Germline V gives CDR1 SNHLY, CDR2 FYNNEI. The CDR3 sequence is 14 residues long. The ends were cut back, 5 bases at V and 5 bases at J, with 13 bases in the middle. CDR3 sequence reads: CASSIRDTHQPQHF. The DNA of the CDR3 is TGTGCCAGCAGTATCCGGGACACTCATCAGCCCCAGCATTTT.

This clonotype showed up many times. The genes are TRBV5-6 and TRBJ1-2; 8 nucleotides match TRBD1. The germline gives CDR1 SGHDT, CDR2 YYEEEE. J was trimmed by 8 bases and V by 4 bases; bases with no gene match: 7. The CDR3 extends over 13 amino acids. The CDR3 sequence: CASSGVTGEGYTF. CDR3 DNA: TGTGCCAGCAGCGGGGTGACAGGGGAAGGCTACACCTTC.

This clonotype was detected ten times or more. The chain joins TRBV12-3 or TRBV12-4 to TRBJ1-5, with 7 bases that match TRBD1. With 6 bases clipped from V and 3 bases from J, the junction kept 5 bases outside the gene matches. The CDR3 is 14 amino acids. Here the CDR3 DNA reads TGTGCCAGCAGGCCGACAGGGAACAATCAGCCCCAGCATTTT. Amino acid sequence: CASRPTGNNQPQHF.

This clonotype was observed many times. V is TRBV7-3 and J is TRBJ2-1, with a possible D match to TRBD2 (6 bases). Trimming took 5 bases from V and 4 from J, leaving 9 bases between them. The germline V gene encodes CDR1 SGHTA and CDR2 FQGTGA. The CDR3 is made up of 13 amino acids. The CDR3 region has the DNA TGTGCCAGCAGCCGACTAGTTTACAATGAGCAGTTCTTC. As protein: CASSRLVYNEQFF.

The sample holds many counts of this clonotype. This chain joins TRBV4-1 and TRBJ2-1; a possible D gene is TRBD1 (8 bases). The CDR3 covers 14 residues. In germline, CDR1 is MGHRA, CDR2 YSYEKL. V dropped 4 bases and J dropped 7 bases, with 14 bases sitting between them. CDR3 region: CASSRNRGGNEQFF. In DNA form, the CDR3 reads TGCGCCAGCAGCCGAAACAGGGGGGGGAATGAGCAGTTCTTC.

This clonotype was counted many times. This rearrangement joins TRBV7-2 to TRBJ2-2; no reliable D call. The CDR3 contains 16 residues. Germline lookup yields CDR1 SGHTA and CDR2 FQGNSA. V was cut by 7 bases and J by 6 bases, with 21 bases left in between. The CDR3 sequence: CASKLRHPEIAGELFF. The DNA of the CDR3 is TGTGCCAGCAAGCTGAGACACCCGGAGATTGCCGGGGAGCTGTTTTTT.

This clonotype was recorded at least ten times. The chain uses TRBV28 and TRBJ1-2; no clear D. Germline loops: CDR1 MDHEN, CDR2 SYDVKM. V was shortened by 4 bases and J by 7 bases, with 16 bases between the two germline ends. The CDR3 is made up of 14 amino acids. CDR3 sequence (DNA): TGTGCCAGCAGTTCTCCAGTGTTAGGAGGTGGCTACACCTTC. Its protein is CASSSPVLGGGYTF.

This clonotype was picked up many times. The CDR3 region has the DNA TGCAGCGTTCCACAGGGGCCGGGTCAGCCCCAGCATTTT. Translating it yields CSVPQGPGQPQHF. The chain recombines TRBV29-1 with TRBJ1-5; TRBD1 aligns across 7 bases. CDR1 is SQVTM and CDR2 is ANQGSEA in the germline V gene. V was clipped by 5 bases and J by 6 bases; unmatched bases: 7. The CDR3 length is 13 residues.

The chain combines TRBV19 with TRBJ2-7; 7 bases fit TRBD2. V lost 6 bases, J lost 6 bases, and 11 bases stayed unmatched. Germline V lookup: CDR1 LNHDA, CDR2 SQIVND (reference sequence). The CDR3 contains 14 residues. The CDR3 nucleotides read TGTGCCAGTAGGCCGGGCCTTACGGGAGGCGAGCAGTACTTC. This codes for CASRPGLTGGEQYF.

The chain uses TRBV9 and TRBJ1-2, with unresolved D. The CDR3 sequence is 13 residues long. Germline lookup yields CDR1 SGDLS and CDR2 YYNGEE. Trimming stripped 0 bases from V and 5 bases from J, with 8 bases between. This CDR3 is CASSVEEGYGYTF. DNA for the CDR3: TGTGCCAGCAGCGTAGAAGAGGGATATGGCTACACCTTC.

About this clonotype itself: A much larger clonotype is one base distant, so this may be a read error. The chain has TRBV27 and TRBJ2-2; possible D gene TRBD1, 6 bases. V lost 8 bases, J lost 1 base, and 14 bases lay in between. CDR1 is MNHEY, CDR2 SMNVEV, per germline (reference sequence). The CDR3 extends over 15 amino acids. The CDR3 loop is CASGSGTLNTGELFF. The CDR3 nucleotides read TGTGCCAGCGGGTCGGGGACACTGAACACCGGGGAGCTGTTTTTT.

This clonotype appeared a few times. The genes are TRBV5-4 and TRBJ1-2; 7 bases agree with TRBD1. Germline assignment: CDR1 SGHNT and CDR2 YYREEE (reference sequence). V shed 4 bases and J 6 bases; nucleotides not matched to a gene: 12. The CDR3 is 15 amino acids. The DNA of the CDR3 is TGTGCCAGCAGCGCACCGACAGGGTTAAGTGATGGCTACACCTTC. Encoded protein: CASSAPTGLSDGYTF.

The chain combines TRBV27 with TRBJ2-7, with D perhaps TRBD1 (5 bases). The germline V and J ends were trimmed by 4 bases and 4 bases, with 17 bases remaining between them. CDR3 length: 15 amino acids. From germline, CDR1 is MNHEY and CDR2 SMNVEV (reference sequence). The CDR3 loop is CASSSSGKGIYEQYF. CDR3 nucleotide sequence: TGTGCCAGCAGTTCCTCAGGGAAAGGAATTTACGAGCAGTACTTC.

As regards this clonotype: Just one base apart from a much larger clone, this may be a read error. The CDR3 reads CASSLVWRGARGETQYF. In nucleotides, the CDR3 is TGTGCCAGCAGCTTGGTTTGGCGGGGGGCGAGGGGAGAGACCCAGTACTTC. The gene calls are TRBV5-6 and TRBJ2-5, with 8 bases aligning to TRBD2. V was clipped by 0 bases and J by 4 bases; unmatched bases: 11. The CDR3 is 17 amino acids. From germline, CDR1 is SGHDT and CDR2 YYEEEE.

This clonotype has ten or more counts. This sequence joins TRBV10-3 and TRBJ1-4; 7 bases agree with TRBD1. This CDR3 is built from 15 residues. V trimming: 3 bases; J trimming: 7 bases; junction bases outside the gene matches: 8. The germline gives CDR1 ENHRY, CDR2 SYGVKD. In DNA form, the CDR3 reads TGTGCCATCAGTGATCCGACAGGGAAGGGTGAAAAACTGTTTTTT. This sequence encodes CAISDPTGKGEKLFF.

This clonotype was counted between two and nine times. The chain joins TRBV20-1 to TRBJ2-5; D unclear. The germline V and J ends were trimmed by 1 base and 1 base, with 28 bases remaining between them. The CDR3 is 20 residues long. Looked up from germline, CDR1 is DFQATT and CDR2 is SNEGSKA (reference sequence). The CDR3 loop is CSARGRSILGLLKGQETQYF. The CDR3 DNA sequence: TGCAGTGCTAGAGGACGGTCCATATTGGGCTTACTAAAGGGCCAAGAGACCCAGTACTTC.

This clonotype was found many times. The chain recombines TRBV10-2 with TRBJ1-2; 7 nucleotides align to TRBD1. This CDR3 region has 14 residues. V lost 6 bases to trimming and J lost 5 bases; unmatched junction nucleotides: 9. From germline, CDR1 is WSHSY and CDR2 SAAADI. The CDR3 protein is CASRKTGIDYGYTF. The CDR3 bases are TGCGCCAGCAGGAAGACAGGGATTGATTATGGCTACACCTTC.

The chain carries TRBV30 and TRBJ2-2; D is uncertain. The length of the CDR3 is 13 residues. CDR1 and CDR2 from the germline V gene are GTSNPN and SVGIG (reference sequence). Deletions cut 3 bases from V and 6 bases from J, with 11 bases between. The CDR3 region is CAWRLGWAGELFF. DNA of the CDR3: TGTGCCTGGAGGTTAGGGTGGGCCGGGGAGCTGTTTTTT.

This clonotype was observed at least ten times. V is TRBV5-8 and J is TRBJ1-4, with D hard to call. The V end lost 4 bases, the J end lost 2 bases, and 12 bases lay between the germline ends. CDR1 is SGHTS, CDR2 YDEGEE, per germline. This CDR3 comprises 15 residues. The CDR3: CASSRLTGTNEKLFF. In nucleotides, the CDR3 is TGTGCCAGCAGCCGTTTAACGGGCACTAATGAAAAACTGTTTTTT. Full variable domain (rest looked up from reference TRBV5-8 and TRBJ1-4): EAGVTQSPTHLIKTRGQQATLRCSPISGHTSVYWYQQALGLGLQFLLWYDEGEERNRGNFPPRFSGRQFPNYSSELNVNALELEDSALYLCASSRLTGTNEKLFFGSGTQLSVL.

This clonotype was observed many times. The chain links TRBV7-9 to TRBJ1-1; TRBD1 might be the D (6 bases). Germline loops: CDR1 SEHNR, CDR2 FQNEAQ (reference sequence). The germline V and J ends were trimmed by 5 bases and 6 bases, with 19 bases remaining between them. The CDR3 loop spans 15 amino acids. The CDR3 sequence: CASSTGASGVSEAFF. DNA of the CDR3: TGTGCCAGCAGCACCGGGGCCTCAGGGGTGTCTGAAGCTTTCTTT.

The sample holds many counts of this clonotype. The chain couples TRBV27 to TRBJ1-5, with D possibly TRBD1 on 6 matching bases. Germline V gives CDR1 MNHEY, CDR2 SMNVEV (reference sequence). Trimming took off 5 bases at V and 0 bases at J, with 17 bases between the two ends. The CDR3 loop spans 17 amino acids. The CDR3 spells CASSPQGWYYSNQPQHF. CDR3 nucleotides: TGTGCCAGCAGTCCACAGGGTTGGTATTATAGCAATCAGCCCCAGCATTTT.

This clonotype was recorded at least ten times. The chain is built from TRBV5-5 and TRBJ1-2, with 9 positions matching TRBD1. The CDR3 sequence is 13 residues long. Germline V lookup: CDR1 SGHKS, CDR2 YYEKEE (reference sequence). V lost 4 bases, J lost 8 bases, and 6 bases stayed unmatched. The CDR3, as DNA: TGTGCCAGCAGCCGGGACAGGGCGGAAGGCTACACCTTC. This translates into CASSRDRAEGYTF.

The chain links TRBV20-1 to TRBJ2-7; D could derive from TRBD1 or TRBD2 (5 bases each). The germline CDR1 and CDR2 sequences are DFQATT and SNEGSKA (reference sequence). This CDR3 is built from 15 residues. The V end was cut by 6 bases, the J end by 0 bases, with 18 bases between. The CDR3: CSARDETDVSYEQYF. As DNA, the CDR3 is TGCAGTGCCAGGGACGAGACAGATGTCTCCTACGAGCAGTACTTC.

In its sample, this clonotype was seen many times. V is TRBV5-1 and J is TRBJ2-7; TRBD1 matches 7 bases. The germline V gene encodes CDR1 SGHRS and CDR2 YFSETQ. This CDR3 comprises 15 residues. V trimming: 4 bases; J trimming: 5 bases; junction bases outside the gene matches: 12. This chain's CDR3 is CASSPAGGMGNEQYF. In DNA form, the CDR3 reads TGCGCCAGCAGCCCTGCAGGGGGAATGGGGAACGAGCAGTACTTC.

The chain employs TRBV20-1 and TRBJ1-5; 7 bases map to TRBD1. The CDR3 totals 14 residues. Germline V CDR1 and CDR2: DFQATT, SNEGSKA (reference sequence). With 2 bases clipped from V and 6 bases from J, the junction kept 7 bases outside the gene matches. CDR3 in DNA: TGCAGTGCTAGATTAACAGGGGTAACTCAGCCCCAGCATTTT. Amino acid sequence: CSARLTGVTQPQHF.